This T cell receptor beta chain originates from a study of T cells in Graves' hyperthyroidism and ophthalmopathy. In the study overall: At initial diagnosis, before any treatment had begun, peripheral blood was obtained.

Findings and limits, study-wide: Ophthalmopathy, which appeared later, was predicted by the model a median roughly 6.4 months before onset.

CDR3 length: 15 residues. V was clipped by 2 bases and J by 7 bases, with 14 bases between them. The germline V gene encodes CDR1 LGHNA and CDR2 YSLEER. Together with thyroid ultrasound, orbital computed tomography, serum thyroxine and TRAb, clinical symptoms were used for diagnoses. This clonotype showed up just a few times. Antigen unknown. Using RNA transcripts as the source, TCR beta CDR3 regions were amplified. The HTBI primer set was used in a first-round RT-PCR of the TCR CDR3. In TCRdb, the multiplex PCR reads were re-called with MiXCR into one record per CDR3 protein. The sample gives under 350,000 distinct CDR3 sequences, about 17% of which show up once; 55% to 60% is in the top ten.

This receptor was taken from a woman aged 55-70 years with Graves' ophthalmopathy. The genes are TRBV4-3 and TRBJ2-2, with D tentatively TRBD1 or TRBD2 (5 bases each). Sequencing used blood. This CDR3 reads CASSQIQGPVGELFF. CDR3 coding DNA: TGCGCCAGCAGCCAAATCCAGGGACCGGTCGGGGAGCTGTTTTTT.